This is a list of T cell receptor beta chains from one sample in a study of regulatory T cells in long-lasting Graves disease. TCRdb ran MiXCR on the multiplex PCR reads and lists one entry per CDR3 protein. The sample shows some 600,000 distinct CDR3 sequences, approximately 16% of them seen only once. These sequences were also reported in another study, on T cells in Graves' hyperthyroidism and ophthalmopathy.

Sample: peripheral blood mononuclear cells (PBMCs), taken at new diagnosis, from a patient treated with antithyroid drugs. These receptors originate from a man younger than 35 with Graves disease. The CDR3 runs from the conserved cysteine through the conserved F or W. The D gene is left open where the match is weak. Some rows have no size entry. The others give once, few or many, or a class for an expanded clone.

V gene	clone size	J gene	D gene	CDR3 protein	CDR3 DNA
TRBV6-1	few	TRBJ2-1	TRBD1	CASRESTGQRKQNTYNEQFF	TGTGCCAGCAGAGAAAGCACGGGACAGCGGAAACAAAACACCTACAATGAGCAGTTCTTC
TRBV20-1	few	TRBJ1-2	TRBD1	CSARDLDRGRGKAHYGYTF	TGCAGTGCTAGAGATTTGGACAGGGGGCGAGGAAAAGCCCACTATGGCTACACCTTC
TRBV12-5	many	TRBJ2-2	-	CASGLVRGIGNTGELFF	TGTGCTAGTGGTTTGGTAAGGGGCATCGGGAACACCGGGGAGCTGTTTTTT
TRBV27	few	TRBJ2-2	TRBD1	CASSFSGQGAINTGELFF	TGTGCCAGCAGTTTCTCGGGACAGGGGGCCATAAACACCGGGGAGCTGTTTTTT
TRBV20-1	-	TRBJ2-3	-	CSARLSSSDTQYF	TGCAGTGCTAGGTTGTCATCTTCAGATACGCAGTATTTT
TRBV11-2	many	TRBJ2-2	-	CASSLTVELFF	TGTGCCAGCAGCTTAACCGTGGAGCTGTTTTTT
TRBV30	-	TRBJ2-1	-	CAWTYGGLGSEQFF	TGTGCCTGGACCTACGGGGGACTCGGGTCTGAGCAGTTCTTC
TRBV18	-	TRBJ2-7	-	CASSPGTRSGEQYF	TGTGCCAGCTCACCGGGGACGCGGTCGGGCGAGCAGTACTTC
TRBV25-1	few	TRBJ2-7	TRBD1	CASSGTRTGREQYF	TGTGCCAGCAGTGGGACCCGGACAGGGAGGGAGCAGTACTTC
TRBV10-3	few	TRBJ2-7	-	CAIRQGGGEQYF	TGTGCCATCAGGCAGGGGGGTGGCGAGCAGTACTTC
TRBV12-3/TRBV12-4	many	TRBJ2-7	-	CASSLGRRSYEQYF	TGTGCCAGCAGTTTGGGGAGGCGCTCATACGAGCAGTACTTC
TRBV28	many	TRBJ1-2	-	CASSLTGAYGYTF	TGTGCCAGCAGTCTGACAGGTGCCTATGGCTACACCTTC
TRBV11-2	many	TRBJ2-7	TRBD2	CASSLFRLAGHYYEQYF	TGTGCCAGCAGCTTATTTCGACTAGCGGGCCACTACTACGAGCAGTACTTC